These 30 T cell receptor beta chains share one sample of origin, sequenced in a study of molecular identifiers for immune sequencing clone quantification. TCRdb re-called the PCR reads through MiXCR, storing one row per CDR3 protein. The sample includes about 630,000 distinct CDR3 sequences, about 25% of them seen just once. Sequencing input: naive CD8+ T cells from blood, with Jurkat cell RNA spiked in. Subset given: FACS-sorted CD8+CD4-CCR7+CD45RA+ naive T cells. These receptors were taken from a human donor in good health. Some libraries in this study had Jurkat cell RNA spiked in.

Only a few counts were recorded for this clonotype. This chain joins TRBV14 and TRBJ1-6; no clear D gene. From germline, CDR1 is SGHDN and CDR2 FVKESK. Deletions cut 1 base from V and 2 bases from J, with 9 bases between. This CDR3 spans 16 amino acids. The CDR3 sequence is CASSQGNKPYNSPLHF. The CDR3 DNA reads TGTGCCAGCAGCCAAGGGAACAAACCCTATAATTCACCCCTCCACTTT.

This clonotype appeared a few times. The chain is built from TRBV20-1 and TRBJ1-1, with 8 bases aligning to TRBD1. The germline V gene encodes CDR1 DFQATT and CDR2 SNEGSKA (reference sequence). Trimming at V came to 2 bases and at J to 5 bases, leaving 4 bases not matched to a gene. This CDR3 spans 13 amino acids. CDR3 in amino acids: CSARLQGDTEAFF. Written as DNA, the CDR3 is TGCAGTGCTAGATTACAGGGGGATACTGAAGCTTTCTTT.

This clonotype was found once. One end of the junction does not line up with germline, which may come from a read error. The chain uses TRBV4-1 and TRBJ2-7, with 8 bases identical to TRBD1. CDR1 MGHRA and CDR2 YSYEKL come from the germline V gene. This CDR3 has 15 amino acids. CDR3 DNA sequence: TGCGCCAGCAGCCCCCTAGGGCCAGGGGGCTACGCGCAGTACTTC. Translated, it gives CASSPLGPGGYAQYF.

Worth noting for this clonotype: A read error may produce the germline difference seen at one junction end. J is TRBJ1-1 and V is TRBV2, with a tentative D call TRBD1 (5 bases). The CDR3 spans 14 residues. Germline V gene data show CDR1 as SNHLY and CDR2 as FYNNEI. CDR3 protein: CASRGDFGAPEALF. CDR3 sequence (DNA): TGTGCCAGCAGAGGGGACTTCGGCGCCCCTGAAGCTCTCTTT. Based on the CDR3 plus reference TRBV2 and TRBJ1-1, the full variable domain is EPEVTQTPSHQVTQMGQEVILRCVPISNHLYFYWYRQILGQKVEFLVSFYNNEISEKSEIFDDQFSVERPDGSNFTLKIRSTKLEDSAMYFCASRGDFGAPEALFGQGTRLTVV.

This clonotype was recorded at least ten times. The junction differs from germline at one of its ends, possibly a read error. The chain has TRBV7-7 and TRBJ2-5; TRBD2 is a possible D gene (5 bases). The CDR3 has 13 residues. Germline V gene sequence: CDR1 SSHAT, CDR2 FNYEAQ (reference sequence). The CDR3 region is CASSFARGETQYF. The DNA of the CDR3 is TGTGCTAGCAGCTTTGCCCGGGGAGAGACCCAGTACTTC.

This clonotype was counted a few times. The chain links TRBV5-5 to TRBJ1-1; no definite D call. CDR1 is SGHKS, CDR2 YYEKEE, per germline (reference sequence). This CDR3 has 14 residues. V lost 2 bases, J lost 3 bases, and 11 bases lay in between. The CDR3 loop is CASSLAVSYTEAFF. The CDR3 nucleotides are TGTGCCAGCAGCTTAGCAGTATCTTACACTGAAGCTTTCTTT.

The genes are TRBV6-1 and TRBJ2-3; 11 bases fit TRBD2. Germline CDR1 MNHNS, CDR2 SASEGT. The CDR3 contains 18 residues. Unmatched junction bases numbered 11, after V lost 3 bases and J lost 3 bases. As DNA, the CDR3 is TGTGCCAGCAGTGATATTAGCGGGGGGGTAATACTGACAGATACGCAGTATTTT. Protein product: CASSDISGGVILTDTQYF.

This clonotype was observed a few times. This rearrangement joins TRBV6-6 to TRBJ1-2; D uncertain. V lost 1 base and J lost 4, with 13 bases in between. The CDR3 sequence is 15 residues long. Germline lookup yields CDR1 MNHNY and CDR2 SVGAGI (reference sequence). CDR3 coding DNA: TGTGCCAGCAGTTACTATCCGGGGAATGGCTATGGCTACACCTTC. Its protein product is CASSYYPGNGYGYTF.

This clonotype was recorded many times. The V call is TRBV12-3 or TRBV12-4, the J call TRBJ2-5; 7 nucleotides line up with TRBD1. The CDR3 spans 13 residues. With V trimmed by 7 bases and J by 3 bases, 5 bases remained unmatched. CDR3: CASTRDSKETQYF. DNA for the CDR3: TGTGCCAGCACTCGGGACAGTAAAGAGACCCAGTACTTC.

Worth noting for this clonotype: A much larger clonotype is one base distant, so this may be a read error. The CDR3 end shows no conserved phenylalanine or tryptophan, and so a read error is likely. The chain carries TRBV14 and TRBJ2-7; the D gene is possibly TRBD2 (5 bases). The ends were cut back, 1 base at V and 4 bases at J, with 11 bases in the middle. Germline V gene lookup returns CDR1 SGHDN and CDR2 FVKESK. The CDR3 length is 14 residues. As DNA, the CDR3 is TGTGCCAGCAGCCAAGGAGGGTTTCGGTACGAGCAGTACCTC. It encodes CASSQGGFRYEQYL.

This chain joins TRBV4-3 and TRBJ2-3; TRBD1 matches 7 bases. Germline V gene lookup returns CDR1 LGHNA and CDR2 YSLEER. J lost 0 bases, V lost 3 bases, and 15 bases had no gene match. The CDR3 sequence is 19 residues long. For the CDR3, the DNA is TGCGCCAGCAGCCATCTCTCCCGGGTAGGGGGCTCTAGCACAGATACGCAGTATTTT. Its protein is CASSHLSRVGGSSTDTQYF.

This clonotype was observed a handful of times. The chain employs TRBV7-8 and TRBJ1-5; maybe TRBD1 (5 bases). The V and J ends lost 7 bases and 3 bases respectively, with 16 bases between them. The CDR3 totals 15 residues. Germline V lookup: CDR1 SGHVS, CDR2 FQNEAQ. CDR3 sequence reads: CASTLGEQYNQPQHF. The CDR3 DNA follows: TGTGCCAGCACCCTAGGGGAGCAGTACAATCAGCCCCAGCATTTT. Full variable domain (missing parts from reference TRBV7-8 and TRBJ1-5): GAGVSQSPRYKVAKRGQDVALRCDPISGHVSLFWYQQALGQGPEFLTYFQNEAQLDKSGLPSDRFFAERPEGSVSTLKIQRTQQEDSAVYLCASTLGEQYNQPQHFGDGTRLSIL.

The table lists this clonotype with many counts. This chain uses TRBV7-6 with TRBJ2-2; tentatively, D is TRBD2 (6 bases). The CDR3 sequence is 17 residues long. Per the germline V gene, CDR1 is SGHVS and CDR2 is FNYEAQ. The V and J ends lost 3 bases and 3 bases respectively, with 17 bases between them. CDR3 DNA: TGTGCCAGCAGCTTCCCCCTGACGGGAGTGGACACCGGGGAGCTGTTTTTT. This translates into CASSFPLTGVDTGELFF.

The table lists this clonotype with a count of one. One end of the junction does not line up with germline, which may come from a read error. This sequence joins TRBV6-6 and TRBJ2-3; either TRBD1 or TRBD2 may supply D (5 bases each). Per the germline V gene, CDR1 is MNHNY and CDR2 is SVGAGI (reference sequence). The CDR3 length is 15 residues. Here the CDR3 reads CANSYYGTQQNTQYF. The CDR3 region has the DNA TGTGCCAACAGTTACTACGGGACCCAGCAAAATACGCAGTATTTT.

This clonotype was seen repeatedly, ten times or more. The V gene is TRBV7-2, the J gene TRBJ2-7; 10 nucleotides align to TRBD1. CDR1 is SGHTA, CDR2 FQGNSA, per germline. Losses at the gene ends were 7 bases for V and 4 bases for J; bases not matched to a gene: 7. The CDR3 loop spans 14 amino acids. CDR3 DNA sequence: TGTGCCAGCATACCGGGACAGGGGAGGTACGAGCAGTACTTC. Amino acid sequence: CASIPGQGRYEQYF.

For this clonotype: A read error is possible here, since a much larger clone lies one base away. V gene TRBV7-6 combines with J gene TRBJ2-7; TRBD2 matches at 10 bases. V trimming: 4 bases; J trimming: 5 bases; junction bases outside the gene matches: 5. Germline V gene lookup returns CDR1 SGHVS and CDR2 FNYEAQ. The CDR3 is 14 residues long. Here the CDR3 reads CASSYERGGHEQYF. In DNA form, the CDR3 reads TGTGCCAGCAGCTATGAGCGGGGGGGCCACGAGCAGTACTTC. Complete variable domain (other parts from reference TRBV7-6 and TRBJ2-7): GAGVSQSPRYKVTKRGQDVALRCDPISGHVSLYWYRQALGQGPEFLTYFNYEAQQDKSGLPNDRFSAERPEGSISTLTIQRTEQRDSAMYRCASSYERGGHEQYFGPGTRLTVT.

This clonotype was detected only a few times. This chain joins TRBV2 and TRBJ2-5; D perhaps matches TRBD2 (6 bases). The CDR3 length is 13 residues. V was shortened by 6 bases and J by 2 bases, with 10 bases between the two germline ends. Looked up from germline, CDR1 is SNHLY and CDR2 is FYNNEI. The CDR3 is CASRGEAQETQYF. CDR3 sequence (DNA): TGTGCCAGCAGGGGGGAGGCGCAAGAGACCCAGTACTTC.

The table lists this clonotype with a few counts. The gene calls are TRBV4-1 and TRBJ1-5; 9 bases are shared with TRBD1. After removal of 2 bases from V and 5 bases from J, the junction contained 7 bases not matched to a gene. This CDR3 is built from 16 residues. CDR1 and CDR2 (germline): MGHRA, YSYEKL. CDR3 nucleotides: TGCGCCAGCAGCCAACTATCGGGACAGGGACATCAGCCCCAGCATTTT. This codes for CASSQLSGQGHQPQHF.

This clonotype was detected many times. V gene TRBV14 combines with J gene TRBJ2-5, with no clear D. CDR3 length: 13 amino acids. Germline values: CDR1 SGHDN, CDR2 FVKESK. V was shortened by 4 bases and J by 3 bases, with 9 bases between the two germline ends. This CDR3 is CASSRAFEETQYF. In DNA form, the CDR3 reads TGTGCCAGCAGCCGAGCCTTCGAAGAGACCCAGTACTTC. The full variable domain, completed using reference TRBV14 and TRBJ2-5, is EAGVTQFPSHSVIEKGQTVTLRCDPISGHDNLYWYRRVMGKEIKFLLHFVKESKQDESGMPNNRFLAERTGGTYSTLKVQPAELEDSGVYFCASSRAFEETQYFGPGTRLLVL.

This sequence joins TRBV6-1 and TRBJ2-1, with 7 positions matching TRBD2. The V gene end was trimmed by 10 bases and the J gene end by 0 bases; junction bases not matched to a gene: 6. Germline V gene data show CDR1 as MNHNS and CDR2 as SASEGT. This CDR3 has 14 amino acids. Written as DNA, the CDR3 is TGTGCCATCGATGGCGGGAGCTCCTACAATGAGCAGTTCTTC. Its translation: CAIDGGSSYNEQFF.

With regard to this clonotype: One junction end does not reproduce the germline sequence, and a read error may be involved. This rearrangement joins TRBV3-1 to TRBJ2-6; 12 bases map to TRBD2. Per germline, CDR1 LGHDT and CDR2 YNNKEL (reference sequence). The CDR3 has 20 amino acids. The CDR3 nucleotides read TGTGCCAGCAGCCTCGGGCCGGGACTAGCGGGTCTCTCTGGGACCAACGTCCTGACTTTC. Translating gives CASSLGPGLAGLSGTNVLTF.

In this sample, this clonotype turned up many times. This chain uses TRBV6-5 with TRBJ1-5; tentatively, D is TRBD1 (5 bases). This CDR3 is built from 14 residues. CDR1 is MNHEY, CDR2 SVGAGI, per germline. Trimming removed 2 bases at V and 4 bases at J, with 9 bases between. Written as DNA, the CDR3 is TGTGCCAGCAGTTACATGGGGGGTAATCAGCCCCAGCATTTT. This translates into CASSYMGGNQPQHF.

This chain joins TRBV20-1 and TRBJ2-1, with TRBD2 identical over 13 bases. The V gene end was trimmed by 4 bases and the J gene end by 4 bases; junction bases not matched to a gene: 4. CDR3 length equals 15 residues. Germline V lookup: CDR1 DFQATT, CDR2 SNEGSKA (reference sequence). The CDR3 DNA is TGCAGTGCTAAACTAGCGGGAGGGCTATACAATGAGCAGTTCTTC. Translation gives CSAKLAGGLYNEQFF.

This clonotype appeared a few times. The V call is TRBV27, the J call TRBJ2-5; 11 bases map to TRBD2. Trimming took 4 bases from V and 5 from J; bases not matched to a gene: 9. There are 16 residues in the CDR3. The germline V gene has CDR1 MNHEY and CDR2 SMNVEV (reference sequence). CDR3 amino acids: CASSSILAGVEETQYF. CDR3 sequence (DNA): TGTGCCAGCAGTTCAATACTAGCGGGGGTTGAGGAGACCCAGTACTTC.

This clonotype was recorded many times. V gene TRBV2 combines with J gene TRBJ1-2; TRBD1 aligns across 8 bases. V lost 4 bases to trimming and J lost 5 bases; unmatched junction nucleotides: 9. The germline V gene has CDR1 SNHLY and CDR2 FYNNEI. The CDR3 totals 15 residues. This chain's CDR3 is CASSVGQGASYGYTF. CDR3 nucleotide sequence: TGTGCCAGCAGTGTTGGGCAGGGGGCTTCTTATGGCTACACCTTC.

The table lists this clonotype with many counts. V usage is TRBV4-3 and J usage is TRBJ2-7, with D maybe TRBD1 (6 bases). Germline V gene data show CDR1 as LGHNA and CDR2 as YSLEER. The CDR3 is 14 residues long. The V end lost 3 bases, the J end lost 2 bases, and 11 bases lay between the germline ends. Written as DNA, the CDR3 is TGCGCCAGCAGCCAGACAGGACGGACCTACGAGCAGTACTTC. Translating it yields CASSQTGRTYEQYF.

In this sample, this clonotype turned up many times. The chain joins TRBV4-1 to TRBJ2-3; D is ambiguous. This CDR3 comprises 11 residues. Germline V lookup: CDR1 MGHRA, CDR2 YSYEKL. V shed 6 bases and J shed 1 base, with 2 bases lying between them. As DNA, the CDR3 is TGCGCCAGCAGAGGCACAGATACGCAGTATTTT. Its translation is CASRGTDTQYF.

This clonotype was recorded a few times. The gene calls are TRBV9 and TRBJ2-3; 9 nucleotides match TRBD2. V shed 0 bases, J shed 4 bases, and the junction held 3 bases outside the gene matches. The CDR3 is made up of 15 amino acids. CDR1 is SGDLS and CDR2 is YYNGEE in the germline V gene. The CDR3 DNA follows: TGTGCCAGCAGCGTAGAGGCGGGGGGGGCAGATACGCAGTATTTT. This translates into CASSVEAGGADTQYF. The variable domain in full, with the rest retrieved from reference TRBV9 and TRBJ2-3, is DSGVTQTPKHLITATGQRVTLRCSPRSGDLSVYWYQQSLDQGLQFLIQYYNGEERAKGNILERFSAQQFPDLHSELNLSSLELGDSALYFCASSVEAGGADTQYFGPGTRLTVL.

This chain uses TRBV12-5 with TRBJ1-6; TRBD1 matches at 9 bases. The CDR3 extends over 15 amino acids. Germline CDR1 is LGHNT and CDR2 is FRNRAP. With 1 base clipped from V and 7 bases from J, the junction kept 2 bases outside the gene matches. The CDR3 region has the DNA TGTGCTAGTGGTTTGGCAGGGACAGGGAATTCACCCCTCCACTTT. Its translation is CASGLAGTGNSPLHF.

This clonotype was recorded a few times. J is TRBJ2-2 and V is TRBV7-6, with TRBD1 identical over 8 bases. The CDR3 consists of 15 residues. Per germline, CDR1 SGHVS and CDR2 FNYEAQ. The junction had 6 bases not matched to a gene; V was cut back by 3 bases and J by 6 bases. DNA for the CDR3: TGTGCCAGCAGCTTCCTACAGGGGGGCCCCGGGGAGCTGTTTTTT. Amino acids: CASSFLQGGPGELFF.